Below, 7 T cell receptor beta chains from the same sample are listed, as sequenced in a study of blood T cell repertoires in COVID-19. Here immunoSEQ multiplex PCR was the method, and the copy in TCRdb shows in-frame clones only, minus some. The sample has more than 140,000 clones; 65% to 90% are singletons. Sequencing was performed on peripheral blood. All receptors derive from a woman aged 50 to 60 in a cohort sampled during active or convalescent COVID-19.

The chain uses TRBV18 and TRBJ1-2; D is unresolved. The CDR3 is made up of 13 amino acids. Germline V gene lookup returns CDR1 KGHSH and CDR2 LQKENI. The V gene lost 3 bases and the J gene lost 3 bases, with 8 bases spanning the gap. The CDR3 sequence: CASSPGQDYGYTF. The CDR3 coding sequence is TGTGCCAGCTCACCTGGGCAGGACTATGGCTACACCTTC.

In DNA form, the CDR3 reads TGTGCCAGTAGTATAACCTTCGGGGGGGGTGAGACCCAGTACTTC. This sequence encodes CASSITFGGGETQYF. This chain uses TRBV19 with TRBJ2-5, with 8 bases matching TRBD2. Per the germline V gene, CDR1 is LNHDA and CDR2 is SQIVND (reference sequence). This CDR3 spans 15 amino acids. J was trimmed by 5 bases and V by 2 bases; bases with no gene match: 7.

The chain has TRBV12-3 or TRBV12-4 and TRBJ2-6; 10 positions match TRBD1. CDR3 length: 13 residues. The trim removed 5 bases at V and 11 bases at J, leaving 3 bases unmatched. CDR3 DNA sequence: TGTGCCAGCAGTCCCGGGACAGGGGACGTCCTGACTTTC. The encoded protein is CASSPGTGDVLTF.

This clone was seen a handful of times. The rearrangement joins TRBV7-3 to TRBJ2-2; tentative D call: TRBD2 (6 bases). CDR3 size: 13 residues. The V end lost 8 bases, the J end lost 4 bases, and 11 bases lay between the germline ends. Germline CDR1 is SGHTA and CDR2 is FQGTGA. The CDR3 region has the DNA TGTGCCAGCGGTGGCGGGATCACCGGGGAGCTGTTTTTT. Translation gives CASGGGITGELFF.

The sample holds a few counts of this clone. The V gene is TRBV23-1, the J gene TRBJ1-2; TRBD1 matches at 9 bases. Being an ORF, TRBV23-1 has a function that is uncertain. Trimming cost V 1 base and J 6 bases; bases outside gene matches: 3. This CDR3 region has 14 residues. CDR3 sequence: CASSQFRTGDGYTF. The CDR3, as DNA: TGCGCCAGCAGTCAATTTCGGACAGGGGATGGCTACACCTTC.

This clone was seen a single time. This sequence joins TRBV11-2 and TRBJ1-2; 8 bases match TRBD1. CDR1 SGHAT and CDR2 FQNNGV come from the germline V gene. The CDR3 consists of 14 residues. J lost 8 bases, V lost 6 bases, and 11 bases had no gene match. CDR3 sequence: CASSSGQGGSGYTF. In DNA, the CDR3 is TGTGCCAGCAGTTCTGGACAGGGCGGCAGCGGCTACACCTTC.

The V and J genes are TRBV3-1 (or the pseudogene TRBV3-2) and TRBJ1-2; D gene uncertain. The CDR3 is 13 residues long. Trimming removed 0 bases from V and 9 bases from J, with 11 bases in between. CDR1 and CDR2 from the germline V gene are LGHDT and YNNKEL (reference sequence). CDR3 residues: CASSQEIGDRYTF. The CDR3 region has the DNA TGTGCCAGCAGCCAAGAAATTGGAGATCGCTACACCTTC.